Presented here are 25 T cell receptor beta chains from one specimen sequenced in a study of blood T cell repertoires in COVID-19. The data were produced by immunoSEQ multiplex PCR, yet TCRdb's version contains in-frame clones alone and is incomplete. The sample yields roughly 52,000 clones, roughly 87% seen once. Sample: peripheral blood. The receptors here all came from a middle-aged man with COVID-19, enrolled during active disease.

This clone was recorded only once. An end of the junction does not agree with germline; a read error may underlie this. The gene calls are TRBV7-7 and TRBJ2-7, with 10 bases fitting TRBD2. Germline V gene data show CDR1 as SSHAT and CDR2 as FNYEAQ (reference sequence). The length of the CDR3 is 17 residues. The CDR3 bases are TGTGCTAGCAGCTTAGAACCGGGACTAGCGTCGCTACCCGAGCAGTACTTC. Encoded protein: CASSLEPGLASLPEQYF. The whole variable domain, remainder taken from reference TRBV7-7 and TRBJ2-7, is GAGVSQSPRYKVTKRGQDVTLRCDPISSHATLYWYQQALGQGPEFLTYFNYEAQPDKSGLPSDRFSAERPEGSISTLTIQRTEQRDSAMYRCASSLEPGLASLPEQYFGPGTRLTVT.

The sample holds one count of this clone. The chain carries TRBV6-5 and TRBJ2-7, with D possibly TRBD1 on 5 matching bases. The germline V and J ends were trimmed by 4 bases and 1 base, with 8 bases remaining between them. The length of the CDR3 is 13 residues. The germline gives CDR1 MNHEY, CDR2 SVGAGI. In DNA form, the CDR3 reads TGTGCCAGCAGTTCGACAGTTTCCTACGAGCAGTACTTC. It is translated as CASSSTVSYEQYF.

This clone was seen a single time. A junction end diverges from the germline sequence, so it may reflect a read error. The V and J genes are TRBV19 and TRBJ1-4; tentative D call: TRBD1 (5 bases). The CDR3 sequence is 15 residues long. The V gene's germline CDR1 is LNHDA and CDR2 SQIVND (reference sequence). The CDR3 DNA sequence: TGTGCCAGTAGTATTTGGGGCGTCGCTAACGAAAAACTGTTTTTT. It codes for CASSIWGVANEKLFF. The full variable domain, its missing parts supplied by reference TRBV19 and TRBJ1-4, is DGGITQSPKYLFRKEGQNVTLSCEQNLNHDAMYWYRQDPGQGLRLIYYSQIVNDFQKGDIAEGYSVSREKKESFPLTVTSAQKNPTAFYLCASSIWGVANEKLFFGSGTQLSVL.

This rearrangement joins TRBV2 to TRBJ1-4, with 8 bases matching TRBD1. Germline loops: CDR1 SNHLY, CDR2 FYNNEI. V lost 7 bases, J lost 7 bases, and 8 bases stayed unmatched. The CDR3 extends over 14 amino acids. The CDR3 nucleotides are TGTGCCAGCACCCTGGACAGGGCGCGTGAAAAACTGTTTTTT. It specifies CASTLDRAREKLFF. Based on the CDR3 plus reference TRBV2 and TRBJ1-4, the full variable domain is EPEVTQTPSHQVTQMGQEVILRCVPISNHLYFYWYRQILGQKVEFLVSFYNNEISEKSEIFDDQFSVERPDGSNFTLKIRSTKLEDSAMYFCASTLDRAREKLFFGSGTQLSVL.

The J gene is TRBJ2-3, the V gene TRBV5-1; 9 bases agree with TRBD2. V trimming: 2 bases; J trimming: 0 bases; junction bases outside the gene matches: 10. The CDR3 extends over 18 amino acids. CDR1 is SGHRS and CDR2 is YFSETQ in the germline V gene. CDR3 DNA sequence: TGCGCCAGCAGCTTCGGCCTGTGGACTAGCGAGAGCACAGATACGCAGTATTTT. It codes for CASSFGLWTSESTDTQYF.

This rearrangement joins TRBV11-2 to TRBJ2-5, with TRBD2 identical over 9 bases. From germline, CDR1 is SGHAT and CDR2 FQNNGV. Trimming cost V 3 bases and J 2 bases; bases outside gene matches: 7. This CDR3 spans 16 amino acids. This chain's CDR3 is CASSFMREGRQETQYF. The CDR3 DNA reads as TGTGCCAGCAGCTTTATGCGGGAGGGACGGCAAGAGACCCAGTACTTC.

V usage is TRBV4-2 and J usage is TRBJ2-3, with D tentatively TRBD2 (6 bases). The CDR3 extends over 16 amino acids. Trimming took 4 bases from V and 6 from J, leaving 20 bases between them. From germline, CDR1 is LGHNA and CDR2 YNFKEQ. This CDR3 reads CASSPVLADLKDTQYF. CDR3 nucleotide sequence: TGTGCCAGCAGCCCTGTACTAGCAGACCTTAAGGATACGCAGTATTTT.

This sequence joins TRBV11-2 and TRBJ2-7, with TRBD1 matching over 7 bases. The CDR3 covers 13 residues. The germline CDR1 and CDR2 sequences are SGHAT and FQNNGV. V lost 5 bases, J lost 3 bases, and 4 bases stayed unmatched. This chain's CDR3 is CASSTGQNYEQYF. DNA of the CDR3: TGTGCCAGCAGCACGGGACAGAACTACGAGCAGTACTTC.

The V and J genes are TRBV27 and TRBJ2-1; a weak D match, TRBD1 (5 bases). V was pared by 3 bases and J by 6 bases, with 9 bases between. This CDR3 region has 13 residues. CDR1 is MNHEY and CDR2 is SMNVEV in the germline V gene (reference sequence). DNA of the CDR3: TGTGCCAGCAGTTTCACAGACAGCAATGAGCAGTTCTTC. Its translation: CASSFTDSNEQFF.

This clone was observed a single time. The chain employs TRBV11-2 and TRBJ1-6; 10 positions match TRBD1. This CDR3 is 18 amino acids long. J lost 4 bases, V lost 4 bases, and 10 bases had no gene match. CDR1 is SGHAT and CDR2 is FQNNGV in the germline V gene. CDR3 residues: CASSSTDRGRKYNSPLHF. The CDR3 DNA follows: TGTGCCAGCAGCTCTACTGACAGGGGGCGGAAGTATAATTCACCCCTCCACTTT.

The gene calls are TRBV28 and TRBJ1-6; a possible D gene is TRBD1 (5 bases). CDR1 and CDR2 (germline): MDHEN, SYDVKM. Trimming left V 3 bases short and J 9 bases short, with 12 bases between. There are 14 residues in the CDR3. This CDR3 reads CASSFMGEGSPLHF. The CDR3 DNA reads as TGTGCCAGCAGTTTCATGGGGGAGGGTTCACCCCTCCACTTT.

The chain has TRBV7-9 and TRBJ2-1, with D possibly being TRBD2 (6 bases). The germline gives CDR1 SEHNR, CDR2 FQNEAQ (reference sequence). Trimming left V 1 base short and J 1 base short, with 11 bases between. The CDR3 has 16 amino acids. CDR3 nucleotide sequence: TGTGCCAGCAGCTTAGTCCAGGGACTTTCCTACAATGAGCAGTTCTTC. As protein: CASSLVQGLSYNEQFF. The full variable domain, completed using reference TRBV7-9 and TRBJ2-1, is DTGVSQNPRHKITKRGQNVTFRCDPISEHNRLYWYRQTLGQGPEFLTYFQNEAQLEKSRLLSDRFSAERPKGSFSTLEIQRTEQGDSAMYLCASSLVQGLSYNEQFFGPGTRLTVL.

The chain links TRBV24-1 to TRBJ2-1; perhaps TRBD2 as D (6 bases). V was pared by 7 bases and J by 10 bases, with 13 bases between. This CDR3 has 12 amino acids. The germline gives CDR1 KGHDR, CDR2 SFDVKD. The DNA of the CDR3 is TGTGCCACCAGCGCTATGGGAGGAGAGCAGTTCTTC. It specifies CATSAMGGEQFF.

V and J are TRBV5-1 and TRBJ2-1; 11 nucleotides match TRBD1. V dropped 4 bases and J dropped 6; count of bases not matched to a gene: 6. CDR3 size: 15 residues. Germline values: CDR1 SGHRS, CDR2 YFSETQ. Here the CDR3 reads CASSLGQGVFNEQFF. CDR3 DNA sequence: TGCGCCAGCAGCCTGGGACAGGGGGTCTTCAATGAGCAGTTCTTC.

V is TRBV19 and J is TRBJ2-1; 7 bases match TRBD1. The CDR3 contains 13 residues. Germline V CDR1 and CDR2: LNHDA, SQIVND (reference sequence). V shed 10 bases and J 9 bases; nucleotides not matched to a gene: 12. The CDR3 region is CATGGQIKVEQFF. For the CDR3, the DNA is TGTGCCACAGGGGGTCAGATCAAAGTTGAGCAGTTCTTC.

The CDR3 DNA follows: TGTGCCAGCAGTTCAGTACTGAGGAATGAGCAGTTCTTC. Amino acid sequence: CASSSVLRNEQFF. This rearrangement joins TRBV12-3 or TRBV12-4 to TRBJ2-1; unclear D gene. The CDR3 has 13 residues. Deletions cut 4 bases from V and 7 bases from J, with 11 bases between.

The chain combines TRBV15 with TRBJ2-4; the D gene is possibly TRBD2 (6 bases). CDR3 size: 15 residues. Germline loops: CDR1 LNHNV, CDR2 YYDKDF (reference sequence). V gave up 5 bases and J gave up 0 bases, with 11 bases separating them. CDR3 coding DNA: TGTGCCACCAGCTCGGGGGATATAGCCAAAAACATTCAGTACTTC. Its protein is CATSSGDIAKNIQYF. Full variable domain (remainder filled in from reference TRBV15 and TRBJ2-4): DAMVIQNPRYQVTQFGKPVTLSCSQTLNHNVMYWYQQKSSQAPKLLFHYYDKDFNNEADTPDNFQSRRPNTSFCFLDIRSPGLGDTAMYLCATSSGDIAKNIQYFGAGTRLSVL.

The chain has TRBV7-2 and TRBJ1-6; D not resolved. CDR1 SGHTA and CDR2 FQGNSA come from the germline V gene. V lost 3 bases and J lost 7, with 10 bases in between. The CDR3 is 14 residues long. The CDR3 coding sequence is TGTGCCAGCAGCTTCCACGGCGGAAATTCACCCCTCCACTTT. The encoded protein is CASSFHGGNSPLHF.

The sample holds one count of this clone. The chain uses TRBV19 and TRBJ2-5; 8 bases are a match to TRBD1. With 5 bases clipped from V and 5 bases from J, the junction kept 4 bases outside the gene matches. Germline lookup yields CDR1 LNHDA and CDR2 SQIVND (reference sequence). CDR3 length equals 13 residues. CDR3 protein: CASSANRGETQYF. The CDR3 DNA reads as TGTGCCAGTAGTGCCAACAGGGGGGAGACCCAGTACTTC.

Here the CDR3 reads CSARADNEQFF. DNA for the CDR3: TGCAGTGCTAGAGCCGACAATGAGCAGTTCTTC. This chain connects TRBV20-1 to TRBJ2-1; D is unresolved. The CDR3 covers 11 residues. The V gene lost 1 base and the J gene lost 5 bases, with 3 bases spanning the gap. Germline values: CDR1 DFQATT, CDR2 SNEGSKA (reference sequence).

The chain joins TRBV4-2 to TRBJ2-1, with D uncertain. This CDR3 contains 13 residues. Looked up from germline, CDR1 is LGHNA and CDR2 is YNFKEQ. Trimming removed 4 bases from V and 6 bases from J, with 10 bases in between. CDR3 in amino acids: CASSLGPPNEQFF. The CDR3 region has the DNA TGTGCCAGCAGCCTTGGCCCTCCCAATGAGCAGTTCTTC.

The rearrangement links TRBV6-5 to TRBJ1-2, with 7 bases identical to TRBD1. Trimming removed 6 bases from V and 4 bases from J; junction bases left unmatched: 8. The CDR3 runs to 14 residues. CDR1 is MNHEY and CDR2 is SVGAGI in the germline V gene. The CDR3 loop is CASRAPGTVYGYTF. The CDR3 DNA reads as TGTGCCAGCAGGGCCCCCGGGACAGTCTATGGCTACACCTTC.

This chain joins TRBV6-6 and TRBJ2-3; the D is unclear. CDR3 length equals 11 residues. V lost 8 bases to trimming and J lost 0 bases, with 3 bases between them. Germline V gene sequence: CDR1 MNHNY, CDR2 SVGAGI (reference sequence). CDR3 coding DNA: TGTGCCAGCCGTAGCACAGATACGCAGTATTTT. Its protein is CASRSTDTQYF.

The chain recombines TRBV7-9 with TRBJ2-3, with 8 bases that match TRBD2. Trimming removed 4 bases from V and 2 bases from J; junction bases left unmatched: 5. Germline V gene sequence: CDR1 SEHNR, CDR2 FQNEAQ (reference sequence). This CDR3 region has 15 residues. The CDR3 DNA sequence: TGTGCCAGCAGCTCGGTAGCGGGATCCACAGATACGCAGTATTTT. This gives the protein CASSSVAGSTDTQYF. The full variable domain, rest sourced from reference TRBV7-9 and TRBJ2-3, is DTGVSQNPRHKITKRGQNVTFRCDPISEHNRLYWYRQTLGQGPEFLTYFQNEAQLEKSRLLSDRFSAERPKGSFSTLEIQRTEQGDSAMYLCASSSVAGSTDTQYFGPGTRLTVL.

The chain carries TRBV2 and TRBJ1-1; the D is unclear. Germline V gene sequence: CDR1 SNHLY, CDR2 FYNNEI. V gave up 6 bases and J gave up 1 base, with 12 bases separating them. This CDR3 spans 14 amino acids. The chain's CDR3 is CASRMGRANTEAFF. In DNA form, the CDR3 reads TGTGCCAGCAGAATGGGCAGAGCGAACACTGAAGCTTTCTTT.